This T cell receptor beta chain came from a study of blood T cell repertoires in COVID-19. Study in general: Sites in the United States, Italy and Spain provided acute and convalescent COVID-19 samples. T cells, B-cell-depleted T cells, or PBMCs provided the cDNA or gDNA that served as material.

Assay: immunoSEQ multiplex PCR; the TCRdb copy retains only in-frame clones and omits some. The sample has fewer than 300,000 clones, 90% seen once. The germline gives CDR1 LNHDA, CDR2 SQIVND (reference sequence). The CDR3 is 13 residues long. Trimming removed 10 bases at V and 0 bases at J, with 11 bases between. Assignments of participants to cohorts depended upon their own reported clinical history. The sample comprised PBMCs or T cells enriched from blood (not recorded which). The chain joins TRBV19 to TRBJ2-3; tentative D call: TRBD2 (5 bases). This TCR came from a woman aged 30 to 39 who had recovered from COVID-19. The CDR3 region is CATRAASTDTQYF. Here the CDR3 DNA reads TGTGCCACGAGAGCGGCTAGCACAGATACGCAGTATTTT.